What follows is one TCR beta chain and its context. Its antigen is undetermined. These data are taken from a study of PD-1 blockade in classical Hodgkin lymphoma. Study-wide results and limits: Before treatment, TCR diversity in newly diagnosed patients was reportedly lower than in healthy donors.

Time point specified: newly diagnosed, previously untreated cHL patient sample. The CDR3 runs to 16 residues. The junction had 10 bases not matched to a gene; V was cut back by 2 bases and J by 4 bases. Per germline, CDR1 SGHDT and CDR2 YYEEEE. Clones were read by immunoSEQ multiplex PCR, and TCRdb kept only the in-frame ones, dropping some. The sample consists of about 17,000 clones, 80% to 95% of them appearing once. This chain uses TRBV5-6 with TRBJ1-2; 8 bases fit TRBD1. The sample taken for sequencing was peripheral blood mononuclear cells (PBMCs). This clonotype was sampled from a human donor with classical Hodgkin lymphoma. CDR3 nucleotide sequence: TGTGCCAGCAGCTTAGGCTGGACAGGGAAGTCCTATGGCTACACCTTC. Translation gives CASSLGWTGKSYGYTF.